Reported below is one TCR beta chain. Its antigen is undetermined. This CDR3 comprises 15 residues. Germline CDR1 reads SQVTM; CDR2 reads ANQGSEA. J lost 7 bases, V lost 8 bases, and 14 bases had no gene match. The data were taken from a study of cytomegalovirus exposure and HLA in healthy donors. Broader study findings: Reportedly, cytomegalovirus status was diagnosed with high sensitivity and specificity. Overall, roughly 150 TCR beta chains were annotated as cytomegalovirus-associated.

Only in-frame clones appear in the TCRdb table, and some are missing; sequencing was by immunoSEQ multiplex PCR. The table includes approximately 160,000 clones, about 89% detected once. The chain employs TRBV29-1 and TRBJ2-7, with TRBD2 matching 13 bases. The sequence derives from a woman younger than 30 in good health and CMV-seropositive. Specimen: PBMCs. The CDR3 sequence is CSTTGLAGTSEEQYF. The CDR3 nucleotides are TGCAGCACTACGGGACTAGCGGGGACCTCTGAGGAGCAGTACTTC.